This T cell receptor (beta chain) was identified during a study of neurological immune-mediated disorders. Time point reported: longitudinal time-point 1 (baseline). CDR1 DFQATT and CDR2 SNEGSKA come from the germline V gene (reference sequence). The CDR3 runs 13 residues. The ends were cut back, 5 bases at V and 8 bases at J, with 15 bases in the middle. This clonotype appeared many times. Each CDR3 protein gets one entry after TCRdb re-called the 5' RACE reads with MiXCR. Among about 71,000 distinct CDR3 sequences listed, roughly 15% were seen once. V usage is TRBV20-1 and J usage is TRBJ1-4; D is perhaps TRBD1 (5 bases). Sequencing used PBMCs. The sequence was obtained from a female donor with HTLV-1-associated myelopathy (HAM/TSP). The CDR3 DNA sequence: TGCAGTGCTTTTCCCGGGGGGAAGGAAAAACTGTTTTTT. This encodes CSAFPGGKEKLFF.